These T cell receptor beta chains were read from a single sample in a study of monozygotic twins with inflammatory bowel disease. TCRdb re-called the 5' RACE reads; every CDR3 protein appears as one record, without DNA. This sample's table has about 99,000 distinct CDR3 sequences. The sequencing sample was made of blood. These receptors were taken from a human donor with ulcerative colitis or Crohn's disease, or a healthy co-twin of an affected twin (not recorded which). The CDR3 runs from the conserved cysteine through the conserved F or W.

v_gene	j_gene	CDR3aa
TRBV19	TRBJ1-5	CASSLPRQDIGSQPQHF
TRBV7-9	TRBJ2-3	CASSSRTSGYTDTQYF
TRBV7-3	TRBJ2-6	CASSLWSPGPNVLTF
TRBV7-2	TRBJ2-2	CASSPPAAGTGELFF
TRBV3-1	TRBJ2-1	CASSLSGGPSEQFF
TRBV5-1	TRBJ2-7	CASSKDLQGSWDEQYF
TRBV3-1	TRBJ1-2	CASSQMGANGYTF
TRBV12-3/TRBV12-4	TRBJ2-7	CASSLEGLEQYF
TRBV20-1	TRBJ2-2	CSARGLNTGELFF
TRBV4-3	TRBJ2-3	CASSHGLTGRTDTQYF
TRBV5-1	TRBJ2-5	CASSFGTRTEETQYF
TRBV24-1	TRBJ1-2	CATSEATGRGYTF
TRBV5-1	TRBJ2-7	CASSFREDYEQYF
TRBV14	TRBJ2-7	CASSQSPRTEQYF
TRBV5-1	TRBJ1-6	CASSPPPDRGYSPLHF
TRBV5-6	TRBJ2-3	CASSMSRGADTQYF
TRBV29-1	TRBJ1-1	CSAAGTGGTEAFF
TRBV6-2/TRBV6-3	TRBJ2-4	CASRGETRNKNIQYF
TRBV12-3/TRBV12-4	TRBJ2-7	CASSTGGTYEQYF
TRBV10-3	TRBJ2-5	CAISDGSSQETQYF
TRBV11-3	TRBJ2-1	CASSLSSNEDDEQFF
TRBV21-1	TRBJ2-7	CASSNRSSGRASEQYF
TRBV18	TRBJ2-5	CASSRGTRPTQYF
TRBV7-9	TRBJ2-7	CASSLYTWARQGDEQYF
TRBV20-1	TRBJ2-7	CSASGGEWSYEQYF
TRBV10-3	TRBJ1-5	CAISEGSLGESNQPQHF
TRBV20-1	TRBJ2-4	CSAPSTGNIQYF
TRBV11-2	TRBJ2-7	CASSLRPTYEQYF
TRBV5-1	TRBJ2-1	CASSLGGQENEQFF
TRBV27	TRBJ1-5	CASRSGTGGFGQPQHF
TRBV29-1	TRBJ2-3	CSVSGLAGGGTDTQYF
TRBV5-5	TRBJ2-7	CASSFEGVPYEQYF
TRBV20-1	TRBJ2-2	CSARELAGVNTGELFF
TRBV19	TRBJ2-1	CASSTKPDYYNEQFF